This T cell receptor (beta chain) comes out of a study of shared clonotypes between healthy human individuals. Study results and limitations: Inspection by rarefaction showed sorted-subset sequencing to be incomplete despite large depth. A handful of donors showed sharing of about 4.8% of naive CD4 clonotypes.

Concerning this clone itself: The antigen is undetermined. Within the sample, other DNA sequences also encode this same CDR3.

Generated by immunoSEQ multiplex PCR, the TCRdb table keeps only in-frame clones and is missing some. The sample holds around 2.5 million clones; under 95% are singletons and the top ten take about 0.39%. Germline trimming cut 6 bases from V and 1 base from J; bases unmatched to any gene: 2. This CDR3 region has 14 residues. Germline V gives CDR1 MGHDK, CDR2 SYGVNS. Sequenced sample: naive CD4+ T cells from PBMCs. Subset reported: CD45RA+ positively selected. The V gene is TRBV25-1, the J gene TRBJ2-3; 9 bases match TRBD1. The receptor was isolated from a man between 18 and 35 years old in good health. Some clones in this sample may be carry-over from other donors' samples. CDR3 amino acids: CASSRTGGTDTQYF. CDR3 bases: TGTGCCAGCAGCAGGACAGGGGGCACAGATACGCAGTATTTT.